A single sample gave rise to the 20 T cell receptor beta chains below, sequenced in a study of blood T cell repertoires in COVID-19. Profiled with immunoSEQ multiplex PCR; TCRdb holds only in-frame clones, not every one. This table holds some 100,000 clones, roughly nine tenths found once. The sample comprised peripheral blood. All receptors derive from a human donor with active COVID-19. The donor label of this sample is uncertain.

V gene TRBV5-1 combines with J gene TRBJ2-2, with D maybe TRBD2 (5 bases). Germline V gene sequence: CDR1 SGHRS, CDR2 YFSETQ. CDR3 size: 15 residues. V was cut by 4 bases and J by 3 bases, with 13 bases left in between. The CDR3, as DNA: TGCGCCAGCAGCCCTCAGGCGGGCGACACCGGGGAGCTGTTTTTT. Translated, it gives CASSPQAGDTGELFF.

The CDR3 region is CASSPDDGIPGYGYTF. The CDR3 DNA follows: TGTGCCAGCAGCCCCGACGACGGGATCCCGGGGTATGGCTACACCTTC. V usage is TRBV2 and J usage is TRBJ1-2; D gene ambiguous. CDR1 SNHLY and CDR2 FYNNEI come from the germline V gene. Trimming cost V 6 bases and J 5 bases, with 22 bases left between them. The CDR3 spans 16 residues.

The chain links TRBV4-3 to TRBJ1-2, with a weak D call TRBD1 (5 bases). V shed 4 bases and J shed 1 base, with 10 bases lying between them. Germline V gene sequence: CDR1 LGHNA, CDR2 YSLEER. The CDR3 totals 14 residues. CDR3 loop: CASSPWTSNYGYTF. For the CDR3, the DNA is TGCGCCAGCAGCCCTTGGACAAGTAACTATGGCTACACCTTC.

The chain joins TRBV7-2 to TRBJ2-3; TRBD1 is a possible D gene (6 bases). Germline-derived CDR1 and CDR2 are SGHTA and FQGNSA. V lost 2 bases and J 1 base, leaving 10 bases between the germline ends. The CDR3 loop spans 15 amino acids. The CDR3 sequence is CASSLTGIGTDTQYF. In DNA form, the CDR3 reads TGTGCCAGCAGCTTAACAGGGATCGGCACAGATACGCAGTATTTT.

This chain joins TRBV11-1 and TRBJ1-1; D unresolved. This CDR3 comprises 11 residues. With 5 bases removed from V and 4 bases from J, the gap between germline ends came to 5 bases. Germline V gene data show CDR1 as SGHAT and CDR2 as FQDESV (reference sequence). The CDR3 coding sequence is TGTGCCAGCAGCCCCCTCACTGAAGCTTTCTTT. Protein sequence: CASSPLTEAFF.

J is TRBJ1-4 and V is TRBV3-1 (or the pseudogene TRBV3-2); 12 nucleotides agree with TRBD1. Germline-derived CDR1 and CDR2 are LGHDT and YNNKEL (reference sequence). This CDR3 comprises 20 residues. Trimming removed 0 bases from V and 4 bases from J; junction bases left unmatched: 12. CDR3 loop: CASSQDAEGTGGFSNEKLFF. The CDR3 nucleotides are TGTGCCAGCAGCCAAGACGCCGAAGGGACAGGGGGCTTTAGTAATGAAAAACTGTTTTTT.

CDR3: CASSQVAGGDNEQFF. CDR3 sequence (DNA): TGCGCCAGCAGCCAAGTGGCGGGGGGGGACAATGAGCAGTTCTTC. This rearrangement joins TRBV4-1 to TRBJ2-1; 9 bases line up with TRBD2. V lost 1 base, J lost 5 bases, and 3 bases stayed unmatched. This CDR3 is built from 15 residues. Germline lookup yields CDR1 MGHRA and CDR2 YSYEKL.

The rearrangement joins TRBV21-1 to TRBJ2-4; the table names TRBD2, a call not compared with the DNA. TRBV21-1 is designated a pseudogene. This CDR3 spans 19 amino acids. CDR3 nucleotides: TGTGCCAGCTCCGTTGGCCAGCGGGCGGGGAAGGAGGGTCAAAACATTCAGTACTTC. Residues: CASSVGQRAGKEGQNIQYF.

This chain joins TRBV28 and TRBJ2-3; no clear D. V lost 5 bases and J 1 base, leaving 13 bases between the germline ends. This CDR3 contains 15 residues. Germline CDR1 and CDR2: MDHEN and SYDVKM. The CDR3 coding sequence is TGTGCCAGCAGTCTCCCTCGAGGCGGCACAGATACGCAGTATTTT. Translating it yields CASSLPRGGTDTQYF.

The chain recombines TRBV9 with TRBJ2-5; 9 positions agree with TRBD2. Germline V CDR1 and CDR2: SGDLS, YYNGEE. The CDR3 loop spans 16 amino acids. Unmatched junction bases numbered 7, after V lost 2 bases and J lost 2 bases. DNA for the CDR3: TGTGCCAGCAGCGTGGGGAGCGGGGGGCCACAAGAGACCCAGTACTTC. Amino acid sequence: CASSVGSGGPQETQYF. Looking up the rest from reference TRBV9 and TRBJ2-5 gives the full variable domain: DSGVTQTPKHLITATGQRVTLRCSPRSGDLSVYWYQQSLDQGLQFLIQYYNGEERAKGNILERFSAQQFPDLHSELNLSSLELGDSALYFCASSVGSGGPQETQYFGPGTRLLVL.

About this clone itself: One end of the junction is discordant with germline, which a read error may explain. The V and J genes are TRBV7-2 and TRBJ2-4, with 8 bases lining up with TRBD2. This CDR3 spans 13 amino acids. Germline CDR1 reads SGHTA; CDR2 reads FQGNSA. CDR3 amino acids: CASSLVERGPSDF. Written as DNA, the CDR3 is TGTGCCAGCAGCTTAGTAGAGCGGGGGCCGTCGGATTTC.

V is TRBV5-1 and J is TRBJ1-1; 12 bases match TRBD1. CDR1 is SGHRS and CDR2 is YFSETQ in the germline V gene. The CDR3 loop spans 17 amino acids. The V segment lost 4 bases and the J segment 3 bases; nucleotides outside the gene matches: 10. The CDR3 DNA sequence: TGCGCCAGCAGCACTGGGACAGGGGGCGGTCGTCACACTGAAGCTTTCTTT. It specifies CASSTGTGGGRHTEAFF.

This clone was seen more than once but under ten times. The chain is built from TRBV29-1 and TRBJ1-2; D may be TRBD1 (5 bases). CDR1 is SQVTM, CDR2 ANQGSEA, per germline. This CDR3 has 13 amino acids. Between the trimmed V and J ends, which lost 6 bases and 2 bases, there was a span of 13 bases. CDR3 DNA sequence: TGCAGCGTACAAAAGACAGAGAACTATGGCTACACCTTC. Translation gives CSVQKTENYGYTF.

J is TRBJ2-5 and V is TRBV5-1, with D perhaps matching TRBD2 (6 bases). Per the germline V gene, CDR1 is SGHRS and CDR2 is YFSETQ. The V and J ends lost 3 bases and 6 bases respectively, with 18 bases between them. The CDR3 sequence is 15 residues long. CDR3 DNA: TGCGCCAGCAGCTCGAACGAACTAGCAAGTAAGACCCAGTACTTC. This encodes CASSSNELASKTQYF.

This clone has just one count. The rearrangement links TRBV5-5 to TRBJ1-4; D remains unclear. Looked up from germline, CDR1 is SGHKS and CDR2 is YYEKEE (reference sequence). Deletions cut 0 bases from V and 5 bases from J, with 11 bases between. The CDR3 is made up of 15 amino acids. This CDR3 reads CASSLASGVNEKLFF. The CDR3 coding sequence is TGTGCCAGCAGCTTGGCCTCCGGAGTAAATGAAAAACTGTTTTTT.

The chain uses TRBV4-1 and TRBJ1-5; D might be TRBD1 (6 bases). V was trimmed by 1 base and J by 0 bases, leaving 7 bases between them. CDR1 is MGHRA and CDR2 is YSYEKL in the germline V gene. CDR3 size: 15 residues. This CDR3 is CASSQVRGSNQPQHF. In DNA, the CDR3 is TGCGCCAGCAGCCAAGTCAGGGGTAGCAATCAGCCCCAGCATTTT.

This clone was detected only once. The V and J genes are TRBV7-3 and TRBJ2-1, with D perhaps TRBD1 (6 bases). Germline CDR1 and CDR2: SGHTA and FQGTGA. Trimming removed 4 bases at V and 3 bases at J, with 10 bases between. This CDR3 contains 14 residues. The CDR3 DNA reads TGTGCCAGCAGCTCAGGGGATAGCTACAATGAGCAGTTCTTC. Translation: CASSSGDSYNEQFF.

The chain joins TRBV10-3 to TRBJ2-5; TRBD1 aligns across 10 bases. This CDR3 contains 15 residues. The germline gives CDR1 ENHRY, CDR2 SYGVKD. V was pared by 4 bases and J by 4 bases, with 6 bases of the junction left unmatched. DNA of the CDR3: TGTGCCATCAGTGTCTCGGGACAGGGGTCAGAGACCCAGTACTTC. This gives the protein CAISVSGQGSETQYF.

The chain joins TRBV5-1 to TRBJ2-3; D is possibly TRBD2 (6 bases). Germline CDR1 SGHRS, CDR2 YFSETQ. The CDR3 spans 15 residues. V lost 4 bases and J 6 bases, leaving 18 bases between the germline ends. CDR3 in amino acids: CASSPQVGGPDTQYF. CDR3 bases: TGCGCCAGCAGCCCCCAGGTGGGGGGTCCGGATACGCAGTATTTT.

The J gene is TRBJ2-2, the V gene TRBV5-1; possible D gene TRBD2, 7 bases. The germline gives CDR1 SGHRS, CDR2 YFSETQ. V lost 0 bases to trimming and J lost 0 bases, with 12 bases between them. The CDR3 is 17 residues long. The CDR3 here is CASSLGRGAANTGELFF. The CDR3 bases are TGCGCCAGCAGCTTGGGTCGGGGGGCAGCGAACACCGGGGAGCTGTTTTTT.